These T cell receptor beta chains were read from a single sample in a study of post-analysis software for immune sequencing data. TCRdb analysed the PCR reads with MiXCR anew, one entry per CDR3 protein. The sample holds 650,000 to 850,000 distinct CDR3 sequences, approximately 53% seen once. The specimen sequenced was blood. These receptors originate from a girl aged 10-17 years with multiple sclerosis. The conserved cysteine and the conserved F or W are not part of the CDR3 here. Fields, in order: V gene, J gene, CDR3 protein.

v_gene: TRBV12-3/TRBV12-4
j_gene: TRBJ2-3
CDR3aa: ASSFGVAGGADTQY

v_gene: TRBV18
j_gene: TRBJ1-2
CDR3aa: ASSLGQPLSYT

v_gene: TRBV27
j_gene: TRBJ2-5
CDR3aa: ASSLSWTAIQETQY

v_gene: TRBV5-1
j_gene: TRBJ2-7
CDR3aa: ASSPLDPGSEQY

v_gene: TRBV6-4
j_gene: TRBJ2-3
CDR3aa: GSSDSVEADTQY

v_gene: TRBV9
j_gene: TRBJ2-7
CDR3aa: ASSPHGGSYEQY

v_gene: TRBV5-1
j_gene: TRBJ2-7
CDR3aa: ASSLRASGSYEQY

v_gene: TRBV9
j_gene: TRBJ2-7
CDR3aa: ASSPQKKFGYEQY

v_gene: TRBV28
j_gene: TRBJ2-5
CDR3aa: ASSPGTSRVPYQETQY

v_gene: TRBV10-3
j_gene: TRBJ2-3
CDR3aa: AISEREGRDTQY

v_gene: TRBV18
j_gene: TRBJ2-3
CDR3aa: ASSPRTGSSTDTQY

v_gene: TRBV7-9
j_gene: TRBJ1-4
CDR3aa: ASSPGDRGVEEKLF

v_gene: TRBV5-1
j_gene: .
CDR3aa: ASSGRGAGDGEQY

v_gene: TRBV4-1
j_gene: TRBJ2-1
CDR3aa: ASSQVELDNEQF

v_gene: TRBV20-1
j_gene: TRBJ1-2
CDR3aa: SARSNGGGYT

v_gene: TRBV15
j_gene: TRBJ2-5
CDR3aa: ATSYGGYRKETQY

v_gene: TRBV12-3/TRBV12-4
j_gene: TRBJ2-5
CDR3aa: ASSFLETQY

v_gene: TRBV2
j_gene: TRBJ2-5
CDR3aa: ASSEGTSGQETQY

v_gene: TRBV7-9
j_gene: TRBJ2-1
CDR3aa: ASRPEGGLYNEQF

v_gene: TRBV10-3
j_gene: TRBJ2-1
CDR3aa: AISESGLNNEQF

v_gene: TRBV6-1
j_gene: TRBJ1-5
CDR3aa: ASSDGLDQPQH

v_gene: TRBV6-5
j_gene: TRBJ2-1
CDR3aa: ASSYLGPGQWTYNEQF

v_gene: TRBV18
j_gene: TRBJ2-1
CDR3aa: ASSLAQGFSNEQF

v_gene: TRBV20-1
j_gene: TRBJ1-2
CDR3aa: SARGGQSPDYGYT

v_gene: TRBV7-9
j_gene: TRBJ2-1
CDR3aa: ASAMFSGSSYNEQF

v_gene: TRBV29-1
j_gene: TRBJ2-7
CDR3aa: SVGVGSSYEQY

v_gene: TRBV7-9
j_gene: TRBJ2-3
CDR3aa: ASSLRPGTTHTDTQY

v_gene: TRBV27
j_gene: TRBJ2-5
CDR3aa: ASSLSPGGGRETQY

v_gene: TRBV2
j_gene: TRBJ2-6
CDR3aa: ASRGLAGTAGANVPT

v_gene: TRBV4-1
j_gene: TRBJ2-7
CDR3aa: ASSKGLAATSSYEQY

v_gene: TRBV6-5
j_gene: TRBJ2-5
CDR3aa: ASSYARNVETQY

v_gene: TRBV12-3/TRBV12-4
j_gene: TRBJ1-5
CDR3aa: ASSLRAGMQPQH

v_gene: TRBV29-1
j_gene: TRBJ1-2
CDR3aa: SVEVQANYGYT

v_gene: TRBV4-1
j_gene: TRBJ1-2
CDR3aa: ASSQELDRGEDGYT

v_gene: TRBV2
j_gene: TRBJ2-7
CDR3aa: ASRPESNEQY

v_gene: TRBV5-1
j_gene: TRBJ1-6
CDR3aa: ASSPEQGVNSPLH

v_gene: TRBV7-2
j_gene: TRBJ2-1
CDR3aa: ASSLGPAGGVEQF

v_gene: TRBV6-6
j_gene: TRBJ1-5
CDR3aa: ASSLSLRRDINQPQH

v_gene: TRBV7-2
j_gene: TRBJ1-5
CDR3aa: ASSLLGTEGNQPQH

v_gene: TRBV5-1
j_gene: TRBJ1-4
CDR3aa: ASSPRPSEKLF

v_gene: TRBV5-1
j_gene: TRBJ1-1
CDR3aa: ASSLQRSDTEAF

v_gene: TRBV6-5
j_gene: TRBJ1-1
CDR3aa: ASRPSNAGSTEAF

v_gene: TRBV12-5
j_gene: TRBJ2-3
CDR3aa: ASGPVLGTDTQY

v_gene: TRBV12-3/TRBV12-4
j_gene: TRBJ1-2
CDR3aa: ASSPRGRGVGYT

v_gene: TRBV4-1
j_gene: TRBJ1-4
CDR3aa: ASSQAETGLNEKLF

v_gene: TRBV12-3/TRBV12-4
j_gene: TRBJ2-1
CDR3aa: ASSFGTSGRAAANEQF

v_gene: TRBV10-3
j_gene: .
CDR3aa: AISESVGGGHGRDIQY

v_gene: TRBV27
j_gene: TRBJ2-1
CDR3aa: ASSLSGDALSNEQF

v_gene: TRBV12-5
j_gene: TRBJ2-3
CDR3aa: ASGFRDTQY

v_gene: TRBV11-2
j_gene: TRBJ2-1
CDR3aa: ASSLGSRTGNEQF

v_gene: TRBV29-1
j_gene: TRBJ2-7
CDR3aa: SVEGGRGERLYEQY

v_gene: TRBV20-1
j_gene: TRBJ2-5
CDR3aa: SARVQRGEETQY

v_gene: TRBV29-1
j_gene: TRBJ2-3
CDR3aa: SVERASPDTQY

v_gene: TRBV12-3/TRBV12-4
j_gene: TRBJ1-4
CDR3aa: ASSPHPRGSTGVVVKLF

v_gene: TRBV20-1
j_gene: TRBJ2-3
CDR3aa: SASFSTDTQY

v_gene: TRBV7-8
j_gene: TRBJ2-1
CDR3aa: ASSLEVLRGRRYNEQF

v_gene: TRBV20-1
j_gene: TRBJ1-2
CDR3aa: SATGPVGGYT

v_gene: TRBV19
j_gene: TRBJ1-5
CDR3aa: ASSIIVGSNQPQH

v_gene: TRBV7-2
j_gene: TRBJ2-7
CDR3aa: ASRSHSAYEQY